This TCR beta chain was recovered during a study of blood T cell repertoires in COVID-19. About the research overall: Samples came from the United States, Italy and Spain, spanning acute and convalescent COVID-19. The cDNA or gDNA used as material had been derived from T cells, B-cell-depleted T cells, or PBMCs.

Germline CDR1 is SGHDT and CDR2 is YYEEEE. The CDR3 contains 18 residues. Trimming removed 2 bases from V and 10 bases from J, with 25 bases in between. Individuals in the exposed group had encountered a COVID-19 case within 2 weeks preceding study entry. Profiling relied on immunoSEQ multiplex PCR, and the TCRdb table lists in-frame clones only, not all of them. Of 330,000 or so clones in the sample, approximately 91% were seen once. The chain joins TRBV5-6 to TRBJ1-6; D remains ambiguous. Sequencing input: PBMCs or T cells enriched from blood (not recorded which). The source of this sequence is a woman aged 25 to 39 who had been exposed to COVID-19. The CDR3 protein is CASSFELMYSGSRSPLHF. CDR3 nucleotides: TGTGCCAGCAGCTTCGAACTGATGTACTCGGGGAGTCGCTCACCCCTCCACTTT. The full variable domain, its missing parts supplied by reference TRBV5-6 and TRBJ1-6, is DAGVTQSPTHLIKTRGQQVTLRCSPKSGHDTVSWYQQALGQGPQFIFQYYEEEERQRGNFPDRFSGHQFPNYSSELNVNALLLGDSALYLCASSFELMYSGSRSPLHFGNGTRLTVT.